The rows below give T cell receptor beta chains drawn from one sample of a study of OX40 agonist ivuxolimab in advanced cancers. Profiled with immunoSEQ multiplex PCR; TCRdb holds only in-frame clones, not every one. The table includes 90,000 or so clones, 80% to 90% detected once. The sample in question was CD4+ or CD8+ T cells sorted from blood, obtained in a trial of the OX40 agonist ivuxolimab. These receptors were collected from an adult with an advanced solid tumor such as melanoma, head and neck, liver or kidney cancer. Both conserved end residues are part of each CDR3. A D gene is named only where the DNA matches it firmly. Not all rows give a size; the values are once, few, many and, for expanded clones, a class.

.,15,TRBJ1-2,.,TRBV7-2,CASSLGRSSAYGYTF,TGTGCCAGCAGCTTAGGACGGTCCAGCGCTTATGGCTACACCTTC
.,17,TRBJ1-2,.,TRBV15,CATSGGKGCGKTYGYTF,TGTGCCACCAGCGGTGGAAAAGGGTGTGGAAAGACCTATGGCTACACCTTC
.,15,TRBJ2-3,.,TRBV30,CAWSIGLTKTDTQYF,TGTGCCTGGAGTATAGGACTGACTAAAACAGATACGCAGTATTTT
.,15,TRBJ1-1,.,TRBV7-9,CASSLLMGGRAEAFF,TGTGCCAGCAGCTTATTAATGGGGGGCCGGGCTGAAGCTTTCTTT
.,17,TRBJ1-3,.,TRBV5-1,CASSLSGAQSSGNTIYF,TGCGCCAGCAGCTTGAGTGGGGCACAGAGCTCTGGAAACACCATATATTTT
.,16,TRBJ2-1,TRBD2,TRBV5-1,CASRGSGGNSYNEQFF,TGCGCCAGCAGAGGTAGCGGGGGGAACTCCTACAATGAGCAGTTCTTC
.,15,TRBJ1-6,.,TRBV9,CASSLGGDAGSPLHF,TGTGCCAGCAGCCTCGGGGGGGATGCGGGTTCACCCCTCCACTTT
.,13,TRBJ2-5,.,TRBV19,CASSIGVGETQYF,TGTGCCAGTAGTATCGGGGTGGGGGAGACCCAGTACTTC
.,13,TRBJ1-5,.,TRBV10-3,CAIRAGTDQPQHF,TGTGCCATCAGGGCAGGTACTGATCAGCCCCAGCATTTT
few,16,TRBJ2-7,TRBD1,TRBV7-8,CASSVTYRDSRYEQYF,TGTGCCAGCAGCGTCACATACCGGGACAGTCGCTACGAGCAGTACTTC
.,13,TRBJ2-3,.,TRBV7-9,CASSFLPTDTQYF,TGTGCCAGCAGCTTTCTGCCAACAGATACGCAGTATTTT
.,14,TRBJ1-2,TRBD1,TRBV6-5,CASRQQGKGYGYTF,TGTGCCAGCAGACAACAGGGGAAGGGATATGGCTACACCTTC
few,15,TRBJ1-5,.,TRBV19,CAVSQGYVGLQPQHF,TGTGCCGTCTCACAGGGTTATGTGGGCCTCCAGCCCCAGCATTTT
.,15,TRBJ1-1,.,TRBV9,CASSVGIAENTEAFF,TGTGCCAGCAGCGTAGGTATAGCTGAGAACACTGAAGCTTTCTTT
.,13,TRBJ2-7,.,TRBV18,CASSPRGHYEQYF,TGTGCCAGCTCACCCAGGGGACATTACGAGCAGTACTTC
.,17,TRBJ2-3,TRBD2,TRBV4-1,CASSQDLGLAGTDTQYF,TGCGCCAGCAGCCAAGATCTGGGGCTAGCGGGCACAGATACGCAGTATTTT
.,14,TRBJ2-5,TRBD1,TRBV15,CATSRDRAQETQYF,TGTGCCACCAGCAGGGACAGGGCCCAAGAGACCCAGTACTTC
.,17,TRBJ2-7,TRBD2,TRBV5-4,CASSPGTSGTISYEQYF,TGTGCCAGCAGTCCCGGGACTAGCGGGACCATCTCCTACGAGCAGTACTTC
once,15,TRBJ1-4,.,TRBV2,CASSGRDLPNEKLFF,TGTGCCAGCAGCGGCCGGGACCTACCTAATGAAAAACTGTTTTTT
.,14,TRBJ2-5,TRBD1,TRBV2,CASLKGAIRETQYF,TGTGCCAGCTTGAAGGGGGCGATCCGGGAGACCCAGTACTTC
few,18,TRBJ1-2,.,TRBV4-3,CASSQESSWYRKGYGYTF,TGCGCCAGCAGCCAAGAATCGAGTTGGTACCGGAAGGGCTATGGCTACACCTTC
.,18,TRBJ2-1,TRBD2,TRBV19,CASSYRQLAGGGYNEQFF,TGTGCCAGTAGTTATAGGCAACTAGCGGGGGGAGGGTACAATGAGCAGTTCTTC
.,18,TRBJ2-6,.,TRBV4-3,CASSQGGASTSGANVLTF,TGCGCCAGCAGCCAAGGGGGGGCAAGTACCTCTGGGGCCAACGTCCTGACTTTC
.,16,TRBJ1-1,.,TRBV19,CASSIQGSLSATEAFF,TGTGCCAGTAGTATACAGGGGTCCCTTTCGGCCACTGAAGCTTTCTTT
.,17,TRBJ2-7,TRBD1,TRBV6-1,CASSEVGFGDRNTEQYF,TGTGCCAGCAGTGAAGTTGGTTTTGGGGACAGGAATACCGAGCAGTACTTC
.,15,TRBJ1-1,TRBD1,TRBV18,CASSQTTGGGTEAFF,TGTGCCAGCTCACAGACGACAGGGGGAGGGACTGAAGCTTTCTTT
.,13,TRBJ1-4,.,TRBV7-9,CASTVPTNEKLFF,TGTGCCAGCACCGTTCCAACTAATGAAAAACTGTTTTTT
.,15,TRBJ2-7,TRBD2,TRBV19,CASSIGTGGPYEQYF,TGTGCCAGTAGTATTGGAACGGGAGGCCCCTACGAGCAGTACTTC
.,16,TRBJ2-3,TRBD2,TRBV5-5,CASSSETSGPSDTQYF,TGTGCCAGCAGCTCCGAGACTAGCGGACCTTCAGATACGCAGTATTTT
.,17,TRBJ1-5,TRBD1,TRBV28,CASRSSGQPTSNQPQHF,TGTGCCAGCAGATCTTCGGGACAGCCTACTAGCAATCAGCCCCAGCATTTT
.,15,TRBJ2-1,TRBD2,TRBV7-2,CASSFPGLAANEQFF,TGTGCCAGCAGCTTTCCGGGACTAGCGGCTAATGAGCAGTTCTTC
.,15,TRBJ1-2,.,TRBV19,CAVSGTRRANYGYTF,TGTGCCGTATCCGGCACAAGGAGAGCTAACTATGGCTACACCTTC
once,12,TRBJ2-7,.,TRBV28,CASTDIAYEQYF,TGTGCCAGCACAGACATAGCCTACGAGCAGTACTTC
.,13,TRBJ1-5,.,TRBV6-6,CAGGDPNNQPQHF,TGTGCCGGGGGGGACCCTAACAATCAGCCCCAGCATTTT
.,16,TRBJ2-3,TRBD2,TRBV5-4,CASSPSGGSYTDTQYF,TGTGCCAGCAGCCCATCTGGCGGGAGTTACACAGATACGCAGTATTTT
.,13,TRBJ2-5,.,TRBV5-1,CASSFLERETQYF,TGCGCCAGCAGCTTCCTTGAGAGAGAGACCCAGTACTTC
.,15,TRBJ2-1,.,TRBV28,CASTQAGDEGNEQFF,TGTGCCAGCACCCAGGCCGGTGATGAAGGCAATGAGCAGTTCTTC
.,12,TRBJ1-4,.,TRBV18,CASSPPEGKVIF,TGTGCCAGCTCACCACCGGAGGGTAAAGTGATTTTT
.,17,TRBJ2-1,TRBD2,TRBV4-2,CASSQAPRLAGVNEQFF,TGTGCCAGCAGCCAAGCCCCCCGACTAGCGGGAGTCAATGAGCAGTTCTTC
.,16,TRBJ1-1,.,TRBV18,CASSRYLQTVSTEAFF,TGTGCCAGCTCACGCTACCTCCAAACAGTTTCCACTGAAGCTTTCTTT
.,16,TRBJ2-1,TRBD1,TRBV7-3,CASSPQGQAVYNEQFF,TGTGCCAGCAGCCCCCAGGGACAGGCCGTCTACAATGAGCAGTTCTTC
.,15,TRBJ2-2,.,TRBV7-9,CASSHRARDTGELFF,TGTGCCAGCAGCCATCGGGCCAGAGACACCGGGGAGCTGTTTTTT
.,20,TRBJ1-1,TRBD1,TRBV4-1,CASSQAPHRQGTGFNTEAFF,TGCGCCAGCAGCCAAGCACCCCATAGACAGGGGACGGGCTTCAACACTGAAGCTTTCTTT
.,14,TRBJ1-4,TRBD1,TRBV12-5,CASASGTENEKLFF,TGTGCTAGTGCCTCCGGGACAGAAAATGAAAAACTGTTTTTT
.,13,TRBJ1-2,.,TRBV28,CASRQTVSYGYTF,TGTGCCAGCAGGCAGACAGTTAGCTATGGCTACACCTTC
.,15,TRBJ1-2,.,TRBV11-1,CASSSIQGWSYGYTF,TGTGCCAGCAGCTCCATACAGGGTTGGAGCTATGGCTACACCTTC
.,11,TRBJ2-3,.,TRBV20-1,CSATLGAAQYF,TGCAGTGCTACCTTAGGGGCCGCGCAGTATTTT
.,14,TRBJ2-2,.,TRBV19,CASSIAATAGELFF,TGTGCCAGTAGTATCGCAGCGACCGCCGGGGAGCTGTTTTTT
.,14,TRBJ2-5,.,TRBV7-2,CASSLSGRQETQYF,TGTGCCAGCAGTTTATCGGGCCGCCAAGAGACCCAGTACTTC
.,14,TRBJ2-3,.,TRBV7-8,CASSLARLTDTQYF,TGTGCCAGCAGCTTAGCCCGTCTCACAGATACGCAGTATTTT
.,14,TRBJ1-5,TRBD1,TRBV12-5,CASGLFGTAQPQHF,TGTGCTAGTGGTTTGTTTGGGACAGCTCAGCCCCAGCATTTT
.,12,TRBJ2-5,.,TRBV6-6,CASSQSQETQYF,TGTGCCAGCAGTCAATCCCAAGAGACCCAGTACTTC
.,16,TRBJ2-1,TRBD2,TRBV18,CASSLASGGSYNEQFF,TGTGCCAGCTCACTAGCTAGCGGGGGTTCCTACAATGAGCAGTTCTTC
.,15,TRBJ2-2,TRBD2,TRBV11-2,CASSPGGFYTGELFF,TGTGCCAGCAGCCCGGGAGGATTTTACACCGGGGAGCTGTTTTTT
.,13,TRBJ1-2,.,TRBV30,CAWCPLVAYGYTF,TGTGCCTGGTGTCCTTTGGTCGCGTATGGCTACACCTTC
.,14,TRBJ1-2,.,TRBV6-6,CASSYSQGNYGYTF,TGTGCCAGCAGTTACTCTCAGGGGAACTATGGCTACACCTTC
.,13,TRBJ1-4,.,TRBV30,CAWHTERNEKLFF,TGTGCCTGGCATACCGAGAGGAATGAAAAACTGTTTTTT
.,12,TRBJ2-7,TRBD1,TRBV6-1,CATKTGPYEQYF,TGTGCCACTAAGACAGGGCCCTACGAGCAGTACTTC
.,14,TRBJ2-5,.,TRBV4-1,CASALTPQEETQYF,TGCGCCAGCGCCTTGACACCGCAGGAAGAGACCCAGTACTTC